These 19 T cell receptor beta chains share one sample of origin, sequenced in a study of blood T cell repertoires in COVID-19 (dated by TCRdb to the early 2020s). The library was obtained by the immunoSEQ multiplex PCR assay. The clones in this table, taken by TCRdb from immuneACCESS, are in-frame only. Not every clone is retained; where verified, under half of the shortfall comes from an unresolved V gene, and the cause of the rest is unknown. The sample includes about 300,000 clones, with approximately 81% observed a single time. The leading ten clones occupy about 1.9% of the sample. Sequenced material: PBMCs or T cells enriched from blood (not recorded which). All receptors derive from a woman in her 30s who had been exposed to COVID-19.

The chain combines TRBV5-8 with TRBJ1-1; no reliable D call. CDR1 and CDR2 (germline): SGHTS, YDEGEE. This CDR3 is built from 14 residues. The V end lost 1 base, the J end lost 4 bases, and 11 bases lay between the germline ends. The chain's CDR3 is CASSLIQLGTEAFF. Written as DNA, the CDR3 is TGTGCCAGCAGCTTGATACAGCTGGGCACTGAAGCTTTCTTT.

V gene TRBV10-2 combines with J gene TRBJ1-5; 7 nucleotides match TRBD1. Germline V gives CDR1 WSHSY, CDR2 SAAADI. Trimming removed 2 bases from V and 6 bases from J; junction bases left unmatched: 7. The CDR3 has 15 residues. CDR3 amino acids: CASSEKQGLGQPQHF. The CDR3 coding sequence is TGCGCCAGCAGTGAGAAACAGGGGTTAGGTCAGCCCCAGCATTTT.

Worth noting for this clone: Additional DNA sequences in this sample encode the identical CDR3. The chain carries TRBV5-4 and TRBJ1-4, with 8 nucleotides matching TRBD1. Germline V lookup: CDR1 SGHNT, CDR2 YYREEE (reference sequence). The CDR3 covers 15 residues. The V segment lost 3 bases and the J segment 0 bases; nucleotides outside the gene matches: 1. As DNA, the CDR3 is TGTGCCAGCAGCTCGGGACAGGCAACTAATGAAAAACTGTTTTTT. This encodes CASSSGQATNEKLFF.

The rearrangement links TRBV3-1 (or the pseudogene TRBV3-2) to TRBJ1-2; possible D gene TRBD1, 5 bases. Germline V gene data show CDR1 as LGHDT and CDR2 as YNNKEL (reference sequence). Trimming left V 6 bases short and J 8 bases short, with 13 bases between. This CDR3 is 12 amino acids long. The CDR3 bases are TGTGCCAGCAGAGGACACCCCGACGGCTACACCTTC. This translates into CASRGHPDGYTF.

This chain connects TRBV4-3 to TRBJ1-2, with a weak D call TRBD1 (5 bases). V lost 0 bases and J lost 3, with 11 bases in between. Per germline, CDR1 LGHNA and CDR2 YSLEER. The CDR3 runs 15 residues. In DNA form, the CDR3 reads TGCGCCAGCAGCCAAGAACTGTCCAGGGACTATGGCTACACCTTC. Protein sequence: CASSQELSRDYGYTF.

V is TRBV2 and J is TRBJ1-5, with 10 nucleotides matching TRBD1. Germline V gives CDR1 SNHLY, CDR2 FYNNEI. The trim removed 7 bases at V and 3 bases at J, leaving 6 bases unmatched. The CDR3 is 15 residues long. The CDR3 coding sequence is TGTGCCAGCAATGCGGGACAGGGGATCAATCAGCCCCAGCATTTT. The encoded protein is CASNAGQGINQPQHF.

This chain connects TRBV13 to TRBJ1-1; D is unresolved. The CDR3 extends over 12 amino acids. V was cut by 5 bases and J by 1 base, with 5 bases left in between. Germline-derived CDR1 and CDR2 are PRHDT and FYEKMQ (reference sequence). The CDR3 spells CASSRQNTEAFF. In nucleotides, the CDR3 is TGTGCCAGCAGCCGACAGAACACTGAAGCTTTCTTT.

In DNA form, the CDR3 reads TGTGCCAGCAGCTTAGATATCCCGACCCAGTACTTC. Residues: CASSLDIPTQYF. V and J are TRBV7-9 and TRBJ2-5; D uncertain. CDR1 SEHNR and CDR2 FQNEAQ come from the germline V gene (reference sequence). The germline V and J ends were trimmed by 1 base and 7 bases, with 7 bases remaining between them. There are 12 residues in the CDR3. Using reference TRBV7-9 and TRBJ2-5 for the parts outside the CDR3, the full variable domain is DTGVSQNPRHKITKRGQNVTFRCDPISEHNRLYWYRQTLGQGPEFLTYFQNEAQLEKSRLLSDRFSAERPKGSFSTLEIQRTEQGDSAMYLCASSLDIPTQYFGPGTRLLVL.

The chain couples TRBV3-1 (or the pseudogene TRBV3-2) to TRBJ1-4, with 7 bases lining up with TRBD1. V gave up 4 bases and J gave up 7 bases; unmatched junction bases: 9. This CDR3 has 15 residues. Germline assignment: CDR1 LGHDT and CDR2 YNNKEL (reference sequence). The CDR3 is CASSLRGRMGEKLFF. DNA of the CDR3: TGTGCCAGCAGCCTAAGGGGGCGGATGGGTGAAAAACTGTTTTTT.

V gene TRBV7-6 combines with J gene TRBJ2-1; 10 bases line up with TRBD1. This CDR3 comprises 16 residues. Per the germline V gene, CDR1 is SGHVS and CDR2 is FNYEAQ. Trimming removed 4 bases from V and 2 bases from J; junction bases left unmatched: 5. CDR3 residues: CASSYRQGATYNEQFF. CDR3 nucleotides: TGTGCCAGCAGCTACCGACAGGGGGCTACCTACAATGAGCAGTTCTTC.

The V and J genes are TRBV7-3 and TRBJ1-1; D unresolved. V was pared by 0 bases and J by 0 bases, with 5 bases between. Germline V gene sequence: CDR1 SGHTA, CDR2 FQGTGA. The CDR3 has 14 residues. The CDR3 protein is CASSLTPVNTEAFF. The DNA for the CDR3 is TGTGCCAGCAGCTTAACTCCCGTGAACACTGAAGCTTTCTTT.

The chain combines TRBV11-2 with TRBJ1-6; D is unclear. V lost 5 bases, J lost 6 bases, and 14 bases lay in between. The length of the CDR3 is 15 residues. CDR1 SGHAT and CDR2 FQNNGV come from the germline V gene. Here the CDR3 DNA reads TGTGCCAGCAGCGAGGAGGGTTTAAGTAATTCACCCCTCCACTTT. Translated: CASSEEGLSNSPLHF.

The V gene is TRBV10-3, the J gene TRBJ2-2; D gene unclear. V was pared by 4 bases and J by 2 bases, with 8 bases between. The CDR3 is 14 residues long. The germline CDR1 and CDR2 sequences are ENHRY and SYGVKD. The CDR3 loop is CAISVNSNTGELFF. In DNA form, the CDR3 reads TGTGCCATCAGTGTCAACAGTAACACCGGGGAGCTGTTTTTT.

Only one count was recorded for this clone. The rearrangement links TRBV7-2 to TRBJ2-7; the D gene is possibly TRBD2 (7 bases). Germline CDR1 reads SGHTA; CDR2 reads FQGNSA. Trimming took off 4 bases at V and 7 bases at J, with 20 bases between the two ends. CDR3 length: 15 amino acids. DNA of the CDR3: TGTGCCAGCAGCTCGCCCCGAGGGGGGGCAGGTGAGCAGTACTTC. It is translated as CASSSPRGGAGEQYF.

The rearrangement joins TRBV2 to TRBJ1-1, with 7 bases identical to TRBD1. The CDR3 covers 15 residues. V was pared by 8 bases and J by 4 bases, with 13 bases of the junction left unmatched. Germline CDR1 and CDR2: SNHLY and FYNNEI. CDR3 sequence: CASDYRGSVGTEAFF. CDR3 sequence (DNA): TGTGCCAGCGATTACAGGGGCAGTGTGGGCACTGAAGCTTTCTTT.

The V and J genes are TRBV20-1 and TRBJ2-2; D call uncertain. Trimming left V 3 bases short and J 0 bases short, with 11 bases between. This CDR3 is 15 amino acids long. Germline CDR1 and CDR2: DFQATT and SNEGSKA (reference sequence). The DNA of the CDR3 is TGCAGTGCTAGTTGGCGGATGGCGAACACCGGGGAGCTGTTTTTT. As protein: CSASWRMANTGELFF.

The chain has TRBV30 and TRBJ1-4, with 7 bases that match TRBD1. Trimming cost V 8 bases and J 4 bases; bases outside gene matches: 7. The CDR3 has 13 residues. Germline CDR1 GTSNPN, CDR2 SVGIG (reference sequence). The CDR3 DNA reads TGTGCCGGTAGGGGGCCTAGTAATGAAAAACTGTTTTTT. This sequence encodes CAGRGPSNEKLFF.

The genes are TRBV13 and TRBJ1-5; 12 bases are a match to TRBD1. V shed 4 bases and J 1 base; nucleotides not matched to a gene: 11. This CDR3 region has 19 residues. Germline V gene lookup returns CDR1 PRHDT and CDR2 FYEKMQ (reference sequence). In nucleotides, the CDR3 is TGTGCCAGCAGCTACCCCGGGACAGGGGGCGGGTTAAGCAATCAGCCCCAGCATTTT. Protein sequence: CASSYPGTGGGLSNQPQHF. Together with reference TRBV13 and TRBJ1-5, the CDR3 gives the full variable domain: AAGVIQSPRHLIKEKRETATLKCYPIPRHDTVYWYQQGPGQDPQFLISFYEKMQSDKGSIPDRFSAQQFSDYHSELNMSSLELGDSALYFCASSYPGTGGGLSNQPQHFGDGTRLSIL.

The chain combines TRBV28 with TRBJ1-5; D not certain. V shed 3 bases and J shed 0 bases, with 9 bases lying between them. Germline assignment: CDR1 MDHEN and CDR2 SYDVKM. CDR3 length: 15 amino acids. The CDR3: CASSFAPHSNQPQHF. In DNA form, the CDR3 reads TGTGCCAGCAGTTTTGCCCCACATAGCAATCAGCCCCAGCATTTT.